The sequence of this T cell receptor beta chain was determined in a study of shared clonotypes between healthy human individuals. Study in general: CD4 naive and CD4 memory each took three plates per donor, while CD8 naive took two and CD8 memory one.

Roughly 30,000 T cell genomes (approximately 190 ng DNA) went into each sorted-subset replicate. Authors' processing steps: Filtering differed for immunoSEQ, which gave only junction sequences without quality scores. The method was immunoSEQ multiplex PCR; TCRdb's version includes in-frame clones alone and lacks a portion of them. That table is the source of V, J and clone size, and D and trimming were worked out from the DNA. The sample has 2 million to 2.5 million clones, 95% seen once. In the case of this clone: Its antigen remains unidentified.

CDR3 length: 10 amino acids. Germline V gene lookup returns CDR1 DFQATT and CDR2 SNEGSKA (reference sequence). V was clipped by 4 bases and J by 6 bases, with 7 bases between them. The study, taken as a whole, reports: A few donors held about 5% of naive CD4 clonotypes in common.

The source is a man aged 18 to 30 in good health. Sequenced material: naive CD4+ T cells sorted from blood. The subset: CD45RA+ positively selected. The chain joins TRBV20-1 to TRBJ2-7; D unresolved. The CDR3: CSAKGAEQYF. The CDR3 bases are TGCAGTGCTAAGGGCGCCGAGCAGTACTTC.